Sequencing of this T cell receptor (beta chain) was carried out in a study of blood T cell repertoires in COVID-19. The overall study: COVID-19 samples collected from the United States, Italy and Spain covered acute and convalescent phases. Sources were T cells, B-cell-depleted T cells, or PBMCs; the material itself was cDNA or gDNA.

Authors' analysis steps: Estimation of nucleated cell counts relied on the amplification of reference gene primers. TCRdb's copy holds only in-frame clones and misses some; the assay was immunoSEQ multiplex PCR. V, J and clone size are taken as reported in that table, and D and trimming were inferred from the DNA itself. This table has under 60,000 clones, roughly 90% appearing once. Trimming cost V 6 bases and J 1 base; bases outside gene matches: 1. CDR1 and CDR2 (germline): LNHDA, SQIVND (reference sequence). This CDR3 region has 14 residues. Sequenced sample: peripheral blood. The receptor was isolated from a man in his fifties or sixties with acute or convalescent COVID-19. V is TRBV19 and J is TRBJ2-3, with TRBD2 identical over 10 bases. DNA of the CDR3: TGTGCCAGTAGCGGACTAGCGGGCACAGATACGCAGTATTTT. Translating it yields CASSGLAGTDTQYF.